This T cell receptor beta chain was identified during a study of beta chain features in type 1 diabetes (dated by TCRdb to 2017 to 2018). About the full investigation: Mean age, gender distribution, total cell number and subset yield did not differ between patients and healthy donors. Regulatory and stem cell-like memory subsets were obtained from only 8 patients and about eight healthy donors, while naive and central memory subsets were obtained from all 30 or so donors. The study compared the TCRB repertoires of sorted circulating CD4+ T cell subsets in recently diagnosed type 1 diabetes patients with those in matched healthy donors. A total of around 110,000,000 sorted cells were examined across all samples, and a strong correlation was observed between cell number per subset and RNA yield.

The entire isolated RNA was reverse transcribed using the High Capacity cDNA Reverse Transcription Kit, and thus expressed TCRB transcripts were sequenced. Deep immunoSEQ sequencing was applied to naive, central memory and regulatory T cell samples, giving an average of roughly 3.6 million total reads per sample. After sorted cells were lysed in RLT buffer, RNA was extracted with DNase-treated RNeasy Micro or Mini kits, with the choice depending on cell number. Each cell subset was processed on its own to prevent cross-contamination, while patient and healthy donor samples were processed together. Using the immunoSEQ multiplex PCR, TCRB sequences were amplified from cDNA into 87-bp fragments spanning the CDR3 region. Sequencing of the amplicons was done on the Illumina HiSeq platform. As for the authors' bioinformatics: Synthetic template baselines were used to correct PCR bias computationally, reads within Hamming distance 2 were collapsed together, and singletons that could not be merged were discarded. Reads were aligned to IMGT to assign V, D and J genes, CDR3 length, and insertions or deletions at six rearrangement sites. Within each subset, clonotype counts were normalized to sorted cell number, after which true diversity and Gini coefficients were computed with the tcR R package. The overlap coefficient, calculated on TCRB nucleotide sequences, was used to measure repertoire sharing. Out-of-frame TCRB sequences from naive cells were analyzed to stand in for the pre-selection repertoire. TCRdb limited this immuneACCESS table to in-frame rearrangements with V and J called. A share of clones is missing; checked studies link under half to unresolved V genes, and the rest is unexplained. V, J and clone size were drawn from that table, and D and trimming were deduced from the DNA. The sample table contains just over 600,000 clones; only one count was recorded for around 16% of them. The ten most abundant clones make up about 0.086% of the sample.

The germline V gene sets CDR1 to SGDLS and CDR2 to YYNGEE. Its CDR3 holds 14 amino acids, cysteine through phenylalanine. Only the CDR3 DNA stays, 42 bases, in frame from base 1. The germline V and J ends show losses of 3 bases and 6 bases respectively, and no gene match explains 7 bases of the junction. General findings and caveats noted by the study authors: Type 1 diabetes patients showed a moderate but significant shortening of TCRB CDR3 length in all four CD4+ subsets. Because small numbers of individuals were included in the HLA sub-analyses, any influence of HLA type on TCRB rearrangement was left unresolved. Because cDNA was sequenced instead of genomic DNA, highly expressing activated cells could be over-represented, though the groups showed no difference in activation or CD3 levels. At VDJ recombination sites, type 1 diabetes patients had fewer insertions and more deleted nucleotides, which implies abnormalities in thymic rearrangement. Naive, central memory and regulatory TCRB repertoires appeared to be more similar among patients than among healthy donors. PCR may preferentially amplify shorter templates, but because patient and control samples were amplified and corrected together, any resulting skew would affect both groups equally.

Each donor gave one peripheral blood draw, about 110 mL on average, collected into heparinised tubes. A BD FACSAria II and a panel including CD45RO, CCR7, CD25, CD127, CD95 and CD27 were used to sort naive, central memory, regulatory and stem cell-like memory CD4+ T cells. Purity was above 98% for every sorted population. Right away, PBMCs were isolated by Lymphoprep density gradient centrifugation and were stained directly, with no culture step. So that batch effects would be minimized, each experiment stained and sorted samples in pairs, pairing one healthy donor with one patient. Note on this clone: Its antigen is currently not known. No much larger clone exists at a distance of one base, and base qualities are not known.

Sample: naive CD4+ T cells from blood. In the paper's terms, the cell subset or site label means: true naive CD4+ T cells. The receptor was isolated from a man younger than 35 in good health. The rearrangement joined TRBV9 to TRBJ1-1; 8 bases in between match TRBD1. The sequenced DNA: TGTGCCAGCAGCGGGACAGGGTTTGACGCTGAAGCTTTCTTT. Its protein product is CASSGTGFDAEAFF.